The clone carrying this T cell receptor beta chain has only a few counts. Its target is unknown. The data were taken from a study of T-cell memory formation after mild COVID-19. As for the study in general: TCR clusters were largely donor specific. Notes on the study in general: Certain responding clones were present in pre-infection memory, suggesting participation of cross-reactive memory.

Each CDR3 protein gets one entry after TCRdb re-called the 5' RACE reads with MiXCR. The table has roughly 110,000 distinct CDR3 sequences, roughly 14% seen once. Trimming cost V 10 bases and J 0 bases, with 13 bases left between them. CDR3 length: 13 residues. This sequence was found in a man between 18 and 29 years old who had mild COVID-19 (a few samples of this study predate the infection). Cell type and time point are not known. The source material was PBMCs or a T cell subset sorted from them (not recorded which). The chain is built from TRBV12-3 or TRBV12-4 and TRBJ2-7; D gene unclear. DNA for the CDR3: TGTGCCACCTCGTTGGCACTCTCCTACGAGCAGTACTTC. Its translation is CATSLALSYEQYF.